Presented here are 25 T cell receptor beta chains from one specimen sequenced in a study of T cell repertoires in cytomegalovirus infection. TCRdb independently ran MiXCR on the reads; one entry per CDR3 protein. The sample records roughly 300,000 distinct CDR3 sequences, 20% to 30% being singletons. Sequenced input: PBMCs. The source is a human donor in good health (CMV status not recorded). Some clones in this sample may be carry-over from other donors' samples.

In DNA, the CDR3 is TGTGCCAGCAGTGAGGGTGGAAACAATCAGCCCCAGCATTTT. Encoded protein: CASSEGGNNQPQHF. The chain couples TRBV27 to TRBJ1-5, with D uncertain. Germline V gene sequence: CDR1 MNHEY, CDR2 SMNVEV (reference sequence). The V and J ends lost 5 bases and 3 bases respectively, with 11 bases between them. The CDR3 sequence is 14 residues long.

This clonotype was observed at least ten times. This chain joins TRBV7-2 and TRBJ1-1; D is ambiguous. The ends were cut back, 7 bases at V and 0 bases at J, with 9 bases in the middle. The CDR3 is 13 amino acids. CDR1 is SGHTA, CDR2 FQGNSA, per germline. The CDR3 sequence: CASTLTVNTEAFF. CDR3 DNA: TGTGCCAGCACCCTAACAGTGAACACTGAAGCTTTCTTT. The full variable domain, rest sourced from reference TRBV7-2 and TRBJ1-1, is GAGVSQSPSNKVTEKGKDVELRCDPISGHTALYWYRQSLGQGLEFLIYFQGNSAPDKSGLPSDRFSAERTGGSVSTLTIQRTQQEDSAVYLCASTLTVNTEAFFGQGTRLTVV.

The rearrangement joins TRBV7-9 to TRBJ1-5; the D gene is possibly TRBD1 (5 bases). V was pared by 1 base and J by 3 bases, with 10 bases between. The CDR3 runs 15 residues. Per germline, CDR1 SEHNR and CDR2 FQNEAQ (reference sequence). The DNA for the CDR3 is TGTGCCAGCAGCTTAGGAGGGACTATCAATCAGCCCCAGCATTTT. This encodes CASSLGGTINQPQHF.

This clonotype came up a few times. V gene TRBV7-9 combines with J gene TRBJ1-1, with 8 bases fitting TRBD1. The J segment lost 1 base and the V segment lost 1 base, leaving 5 bases of the junction unmatched. Germline CDR1 is SEHNR and CDR2 is FQNEAQ (reference sequence). This CDR3 comprises 16 residues. The CDR3 sequence is CASSLVGTGQNTEAFF. DNA of the CDR3: TGTGCCAGCAGCTTAGTCGGGACAGGACAGAACACTGAAGCTTTCTTT.

This clonotype occurred a few times. Written as DNA, the CDR3 is TGTGCCAGCAGCTTAGGGGCCGTGGGTGGCTACACCTTC. Its protein is CASSLGAVGGYTF. V is TRBV7-6 and J is TRBJ1-2, with D unresolved. Germline values: CDR1 SGHVS, CDR2 FNYEAQ. This CDR3 region has 13 residues. V was shortened by 1 base and J by 7 bases, with 10 bases between the two germline ends.

In the case of this clonotype: Here the CDR3 omits its conserved ending phenylalanine or tryptophan, so a read error is the likely source. The V call is TRBV11-2, the J call TRBJ1-5; a weak D match, TRBD1 (5 bases). Deletions cut 3 bases from V and 4 bases from J, with 7 bases between. Germline V lookup: CDR1 SGHAT, CDR2 FQNNGV. The CDR3 is made up of 13 amino acids. CDR3 nucleotide sequence: TGTGCCAGCAGCTTGGCAGGGAATCAGCCCCAGCATATT. Protein product: CASSLAGNQPQHI.

This chain joins TRBV11-2 and TRBJ2-1; 8 positions match TRBD2. V lost 3 bases to trimming and J lost 10 bases; unmatched junction nucleotides: 5. Germline V gene lookup returns CDR1 SGHAT and CDR2 FQNNGV. This CDR3 spans 13 amino acids. Written as DNA, the CDR3 is TGTGCCAGCAGCTTCGCGGGAGGTGGGGAGCAGTTCTTC. Its protein is CASSFAGGGEQFF. The full variable domain, with the rest looked up from reference TRBV11-2 and TRBJ2-1, is EAGVAQSPRYKIIEKRQSVAFWCNPISGHATLYWYQQILGQGPKLLIQFQNNGVVDDSQLPKDRFSAERLKGVDSTLKIQPAKLEDSAVYLCASSFAGGGEQFFGPGTRLTVL.

A few counts support this clonotype. The V gene is TRBV5-1, the J gene TRBJ1-1, with D possibly TRBD1 on 5 matching bases. The CDR3 is 15 amino acids. Germline assignment: CDR1 SGHRS and CDR2 YFSETQ. The V end was cut by 4 bases, the J end by 1 base, with 14 bases between. This CDR3 is CASSLIPGSNTEAFF. CDR3 DNA sequence: TGCGCCAGCAGCCTTATCCCAGGGTCGAACACTGAAGCTTTCTTT.

This clonotype was counted at least ten times. The chain links TRBV12-5 to TRBJ1-1; TRBD1 might be the D (5 bases). V was clipped by 0 bases and J by 0 bases, with 26 bases between them. This CDR3 comprises 21 residues. The germline V gene encodes CDR1 LGHNT and CDR2 FRNRAP. The CDR3 DNA is TGTGCTAGTGGTTTGGTAATGATCGGTTTGGCCCGTGCCAGGGTGAACACTGAAGCTTTCTTT. The encoded protein is CASGLVMIGLARARVNTEAFF. The entire variable domain, with the rest obtained from reference TRBV12-5 and TRBJ1-1, is as follows: DARVTQTPRHKVTEMGQEVTMRCQPILGHNTVFWYRQTMMQGLELLAYFRNRAPLDDSGMPKDRFSAEMPDATLATLKIQPSEPRDSAVYFCASGLVMIGLARARVNTEAFFGQGTRLTVV.

This clonotype was detected many times. The V call is TRBV7-6, the J call TRBJ2-1; 8 nucleotides align to TRBD2. Losses at the gene ends were 5 bases for V and 3 bases for J; bases not matched to a gene: 6. Germline lookup yields CDR1 SGHVS and CDR2 FNYEAQ. This CDR3 has 15 residues. The CDR3 loop is CASSIDTSGYNEQFF. The DNA of the CDR3 is TGTGCCAGCAGCATCGACACTAGCGGCTACAATGAGCAGTTCTTC.

A few counts support this clonotype. The chain couples TRBV19 to TRBJ2-7; D may be TRBD1 (6 bases). The V end lost 9 bases, the J end lost 7 bases, and 22 bases lay between the germline ends. The CDR3 loop spans 14 amino acids. Germline V lookup: CDR1 LNHDA, CDR2 SQIVND (reference sequence). The CDR3 spells CASSADRISMEQYF. Here the CDR3 DNA reads TGTGCCAGCTCCGCGGACAGAATATCCATGGAGCAGTACTTC.

The V gene is TRBV7-9, the J gene TRBJ2-2, with D perhaps matching TRBD1 (6 bases). V dropped 7 bases and J dropped 4 bases, with 13 bases sitting between them. The CDR3 length is 14 residues. Germline V lookup: CDR1 SEHNR, CDR2 FQNEAQ (reference sequence). The chain's CDR3 is CASKQGQGTGELFF. The CDR3 region has the DNA TGTGCCAGCAAGCAGGGGCAGGGCACCGGGGAGCTGTTTTTT.

The table lists this clonotype with many counts. V gene TRBV7-9 combines with J gene TRBJ2-5; D is unresolved. The CDR3 totals 14 residues. Germline V gene lookup returns CDR1 SEHNR and CDR2 FQNEAQ (reference sequence). V dropped 3 bases and J dropped 3 bases, with 11 bases sitting between them. The CDR3 DNA reads TGTGCCAGCAGCTTGGGTCTTAGGGAAGAGACCCAGTACTTC. Protein product: CASSLGLREETQYF.

This clonotype was seen at least ten times. CDR3 region: CASSIDPLTAGTGTSYSNQPQHF. The CDR3 bases are TGTGCCAGTAGTATAGATCCCCTTACTGCCGGGACAGGGACATCCTATAGCAATCAGCCCCAGCATTTT. The J gene is TRBJ1-5, the V gene TRBV19; TRBD1 matches 9 bases. Germline V gene lookup returns CDR1 LNHDA and CDR2 SQIVND (reference sequence). V was pared by 0 bases and J by 0 bases, with 21 bases of the junction left unmatched. The CDR3 is 23 residues long.

The CDR3 protein is CASSLVAIPEAFF. The CDR3 region has the DNA TGTGCCAGCAGCTTAGTCGCAATCCCTGAAGCTTTCTTT. The gene calls are TRBV7-2 and TRBJ1-1; no definite D call. CDR1 SGHTA and CDR2 FQGNSA come from the germline V gene. V dropped 1 base and J dropped 6 bases, with 9 bases sitting between them. The CDR3 totals 13 residues.

There are a few counts of this clonotype. This sequence joins TRBV7-2 and TRBJ2-3, with 10 bases identical to TRBD2. V shed 2 bases and J 7 bases; nucleotides not matched to a gene: 6. The CDR3 has 15 residues. Per germline, CDR1 SGHTA and CDR2 FQGNSA. In nucleotides, the CDR3 is TGTGCCAGCAGCTTATTGTCTAGCGGGAGTAATACGCAGTATTTT. Encoded protein: CASSLLSSGSNTQYF.

The V call is TRBV6-2 or TRBV6-3, the J call TRBJ1-4; D gene uncertain. The CDR3 runs to 12 residues. The V gene lost 2 bases and the J gene lost 7 bases, with 5 bases spanning the gap. The germline gives CDR1 MNHEY, CDR2 SVGEGT. The DNA for the CDR3 is TGTGCCAGCAGTTACGAGCGTGAAAAACTGTTTTTT. It codes for CASSYEREKLFF.

This clonotype was observed at least ten times. This chain connects TRBV7-2 to TRBJ2-5, with D perhaps matching TRBD2 (6 bases). Trimming removed 11 bases at V and 1 base at J, with 14 bases between. Germline CDR1 and CDR2: SGHTA and FQGNSA. The CDR3 contains 13 residues. The CDR3 DNA reads as TGTGCCGTGGAGGGAGTCCTCCAAGAGACCCAGTACTTC. This encodes CAVEGVLQETQYF.

This clonotype was observed a few times. The chain links TRBV28 to TRBJ1-3, with D possibly being TRBD1 (6 bases). The length of the CDR3 is 14 residues. CDR1 and CDR2 from the germline V gene are MDHEN and SYDVKM. Deletions cut 6 bases from V and 1 base from J, with 10 bases between. The CDR3 reads CASRPGTSGNTIYF. CDR3 DNA sequence: TGTGCCAGCAGACCCGGGACATCTGGAAACACCATATATTTT.

The chain recombines TRBV24-1 with TRBJ2-2, with D uncertain. CDR1 and CDR2 (germline): KGHDR, SFDVKD. The CDR3 runs to 15 residues. Trimming removed 7 bases from V and 5 bases from J, with 16 bases in between. As DNA, the CDR3 is TGTGCCACCAGAGGCTCCTCCAGGTCAACCGGGGAGCTGTTTTTT. Protein: CATRGSSRSTGELFF.

This chain uses TRBV20-1 with TRBJ1-1, with D possibly TRBD1 on 5 matching bases. The germline V gene encodes CDR1 DFQATT and CDR2 SNEGSKA (reference sequence). The V and J ends lost 0 bases and 1 base respectively, with 12 bases between them. The CDR3 has 15 residues. Here the CDR3 reads CSARDRRQGNTEAFF. DNA of the CDR3: TGCAGTGCTAGAGATCGGCGGCAGGGGAACACTGAAGCTTTCTTT.

This clonotype was counted at least ten times. The chain employs TRBV7-2 and TRBJ2-7; 7 bases are shared with TRBD1. In germline, CDR1 is SGHTA, CDR2 FQGNSA. V was clipped by 1 base and J by 6 bases; unmatched bases: 3. The CDR3 has 13 amino acids. CDR3 sequence reads: CASSLGTGAEQYF. The CDR3 DNA is TGTGCCAGCAGCTTAGGCACAGGGGCCGAGCAGTACTTC. The whole variable domain, filled in from reference TRBV7-2 and TRBJ2-7, reads GAGVSQSPSNKVTEKGKDVELRCDPISGHTALYWYRQSLGQGLEFLIYFQGNSAPDKSGLPSDRFSAERTGGSVSTLTIQRTQQEDSAVYLCASSLGTGAEQYFGPGTRLTVT.

This clonotype was seen more than once but under ten times. The chain uses TRBV7-2 and TRBJ2-3, with D tentatively TRBD1 or TRBD2 (5 bases each). The CDR3 has 17 amino acids. V was clipped by 0 bases and J by 8 bases, with 21 bases between them. Germline V gives CDR1 SGHTA, CDR2 FQGNSA. The CDR3 is CASSLAGAGPKSSTQYF. CDR3 nucleotide sequence: TGTGCCAGCAGCTTAGCGGGAGCAGGGCCAAAATCAAGTACGCAGTATTTT.

This clonotype has more than one count but fewer than ten. This chain joins TRBV12-3 or TRBV12-4 and TRBJ2-5, with D perhaps matching TRBD1 (5 bases). This CDR3 has 14 residues. V was clipped by 2 bases and J by 3 bases, with 10 bases between them. The CDR3 sequence: CASSLRGTKETQYF. In DNA, the CDR3 is TGTGCCAGCAGTTTAAGGGGAACAAAAGAGACCCAGTACTTC.

The chain carries TRBV30 and TRBJ2-2; TRBD2 is a possible D gene (6 bases). This CDR3 has 14 residues. The V gene lost 2 bases and the J gene lost 7 bases, with 14 bases spanning the gap. Per germline, CDR1 GTSNPN and CDR2 SVGIG (reference sequence). CDR3 sequence reads: CAWSPLGGVGELFF. CDR3 nucleotide sequence: TGTGCCTGGAGTCCCCTGGGGGGTGTCGGGGAGCTGTTTTTT.